The 21 T cell receptor beta chains in this list originate from one sample, sequenced in a study of CD8+CD57+ T cells in acquired aplastic anemia. Sequenced patients had shown CD8+CD57+ cell expansion by flow cytometry. CDR3 and TCR beta VDJ profiling relied on genomic DNA as the template. Via MiXCR, TCRdb re-called the reads, giving one row per CDR3 protein. This table holds some 180,000 distinct CDR3 sequences, roughly 60% found once. The specimen was sorted CD4+, CD8+, or CD8+CD57+ T cells (not recorded which) from PBMCs. Receptors were obtained from a human donor with aplastic anemia.

The J gene is TRBJ2-3, the V gene TRBV11-2, with 9 bases matching TRBD2. This CDR3 has 16 amino acids. Trimming took 3 bases from V and 0 from J; bases not matched to a gene: 4. The germline V gene has CDR1 SGHAT and CDR2 FQNNGV. This CDR3 reads CASSLWGLASTDTQYF. The CDR3 DNA is TGTGCCAGCAGCTTGTGGGGACTAGCTAGCACAGATACGCAGTATTTT.

This clonotype has at least ten counts. V gene TRBV5-1 combines with J gene TRBJ2-5; 10 nucleotides align to TRBD2. The germline CDR1 and CDR2 sequences are SGHRS and YFSETQ. The length of the CDR3 is 15 residues. V shed 0 bases and J 5 bases; nucleotides not matched to a gene: 4. CDR3 nucleotides: TGCGCCAGCAGCTTGGCTCTAGCGGGGGACGAGACCCAGTACTTC. It codes for CASSLALAGDETQYF.

Only a few counts were recorded for this clonotype. The CDR3 DNA reads TGTGCCAGCAGTCCCGTCGGAGGGCTTAGCAATCAGCCCCAGCATTTT. This codes for CASSPVGGLSNQPQHF. V is TRBV12-3 or TRBV12-4 and J is TRBJ1-5, with no clear D. The V and J ends lost 5 bases and 0 bases respectively, with 14 bases between them. CDR3 length equals 16 residues.

This clonotype was seen a few times. The rearrangement joins TRBV6-5 to TRBJ2-7; 8 bases fit TRBD1. Looked up from germline, CDR1 is MNHEY and CDR2 is SVGAGI. The CDR3 runs 15 residues. V lost 2 bases to trimming and J lost 2 bases; unmatched junction nucleotides: 5. The CDR3 coding sequence is TGTGCCAGCAGTTACGGGGGGACAGGCACCTACGAGCAGTACTTC. It translates to CASSYGGTGTYEQYF.

The CDR3 protein is CASSFASGAADTQYF. In DNA form, the CDR3 reads TGTGCCAGCAGCTTCGCTAGCGGGGCCGCGGATACGCAGTATTTT. This chain uses TRBV7-6 with TRBJ2-3; 9 nucleotides align to TRBD2. The ends lost 3 bases at V and 6 bases at J; junction bases unmatched: 7. Looked up from germline, CDR1 is SGHVS and CDR2 is FNYEAQ. The CDR3 loop spans 15 amino acids.

The V call is TRBV2, the J call TRBJ2-7; D gene ambiguous. Germline loops: CDR1 SNHLY, CDR2 FYNNEI. This CDR3 comprises 13 residues. Trimming took off 3 bases at V and 6 bases at J, with 12 bases between the two ends. This CDR3 reads CASSEAYMGEQYF. The CDR3 nucleotides are TGTGCCAGCAGTGAGGCTTACATGGGCGAGCAGTACTTC. Drawing the rest from reference TRBV2 and TRBJ2-7, the complete variable domain is EPEVTQTPSHQVTQMGQEVILRCVPISNHLYFYWYRQILGQKVEFLVSFYNNEISEKSEIFDDQFSVERPDGSNFTLKIRSTKLEDSAMYFCASSEAYMGEQYFGPGTRLTVT.

This clonotype appeared a few times. The chain joins TRBV20-1 to TRBJ2-7; D not resolved. CDR1 DFQATT and CDR2 SNEGSKA come from the germline V gene (reference sequence). The CDR3 has 14 amino acids. The V end lost 0 bases, the J end lost 6 bases, and 15 bases lay between the germline ends. The CDR3 nucleotides read TGCAGTGCTAGAGATCTTCTCCGGACGGGCGAGCAGTACTTC. It encodes CSARDLLRTGEQYF.

V is TRBV12-3 or TRBV12-4 and J is TRBJ2-1; D uncertain. The CDR3 contains 11 residues. The germline V and J ends were trimmed by 7 bases and 8 bases, with 9 bases remaining between them. CDR3 residues: CASNIAHEQFF. The CDR3 bases are TGTGCCAGCAACATCGCCCATGAGCAGTTCTTC.

This clonotype was counted between two and nine times. V is TRBV10-3 and J is TRBJ2-7; 8 bases align to TRBD2. This CDR3 has 15 residues. V lost 6 bases, J lost 6 bases, and 13 bases stayed unmatched. Germline V CDR1 and CDR2: ENHRY, SYGVKD. Here the CDR3 DNA reads TGTGCCATCAGAAAGACTAGCGCGGCCTCTTCCGAGCAGTACTTC. Its protein is CAIRKTSAASSEQYF.

CDR3: CSARRGAYEQYF. DNA of the CDR3: TGCAGTGCTAGGCGCGGAGCCTACGAGCAGTACTTC. This chain links TRBV20-1 with TRBJ2-7, with unresolved D. The germline CDR1 and CDR2 sequences are DFQATT and SNEGSKA (reference sequence). Deletions cut 3 bases from V and 2 bases from J, with 8 bases between. This CDR3 is built from 12 residues.

This chain connects TRBV19 to TRBJ1-1, with D perhaps matching TRBD1 (5 bases). V was shortened by 9 bases and J by 1 base, with 15 bases between the two germline ends. Germline CDR1 reads LNHDA; CDR2 reads SQIVND (reference sequence). The CDR3 spans 14 residues. CDR3 nucleotide sequence: TGTGCCAGCTCCCCGCTGGGGACGAACACTGAAGCTTTCTTT. It encodes CASSPLGTNTEAFF.

This clonotype was seen ten or more times. V gene TRBV7-9 combines with J gene TRBJ1-1, with unresolved D. V shed 3 bases and J shed 1 base, with 9 bases lying between them. The CDR3 length is 14 residues. The V gene's germline CDR1 is SEHNR and CDR2 FQNEAQ (reference sequence). The DNA for the CDR3 is TGTGCCAGCAGCTTTCCCGGGCAGAACACTGAAGCTTTCTTT. Protein: CASSFPGQNTEAFF. The full variable domain, completed using reference TRBV7-9 and TRBJ1-1, is DTGVSQNPRHKITKRGQNVTFRCDPISEHNRLYWYRQTLGQGPEFLTYFQNEAQLEKSRLLSDRFSAERPKGSFSTLEIQRTEQGDSAMYLCASSFPGQNTEAFFGQGTRLTVV.

The V call is TRBV10-3, the J call TRBJ1-2; 7 nucleotides match TRBD1. CDR1 is ENHRY, CDR2 SYGVKD, per germline. Losses at the gene ends were 7 bases for V and 4 bases for J; bases not matched to a gene: 6. The CDR3 sequence is 13 residues long. CDR3 region: CAIKPGQTYGYTF. The CDR3 bases are TGTGCCATCAAACCGGGACAGACCTATGGCTACACCTTC.

The chain recombines TRBV28 with TRBJ1-1; 8 bases are shared with TRBD1. The V gene's germline CDR1 is MDHEN and CDR2 SYDVKM. The ends lost 8 bases at V and 3 bases at J; junction bases unmatched: 5. The CDR3 consists of 13 residues. Written as DNA, the CDR3 is TGTGCCAGCGGTGGCAGGGGGCACACTGAAGCTTTCTTT. Translation gives CASGGRGHTEAFF.

The chain employs TRBV19 and TRBJ2-2; D gene unclear. The ends were cut back, 4 bases at V and 3 bases at J, with 9 bases in the middle. Germline values: CDR1 LNHDA, CDR2 SQIVND (reference sequence). The length of the CDR3 is 14 residues. CDR3 DNA: TGTGCCAGTAGTACTGACGGGTACACCGGGGAGCTGTTTTTT. It specifies CASSTDGYTGELFF.

The V gene is TRBV24-1, the J gene TRBJ1-2, with D maybe TRBD1 (6 bases). The CDR3 totals 13 residues. The V gene's germline CDR1 is KGHDR and CDR2 SFDVKD. The V end was cut by 4 bases, the J end by 4 bases, with 9 bases between. CDR3 bases: TGTGCCACCAGTGACCCGGACAGCTATGGCTACACCTTC. Translating gives CATSDPDSYGYTF.

This rearrangement joins TRBV12-3 or TRBV12-4 to TRBJ1-6; the D gene is possibly TRBD1 (6 bases). V was cut by 4 bases and J by 7 bases, with 8 bases left in between. The length of the CDR3 is 13 residues. The CDR3 bases are TGTGCCAGCAGTTCCGACAGGAATTCACCCCTCCACTTT. It yields the protein CASSSDRNSPLHF.

On this clonotype: Given a much more abundant clone one base away, this may be a read error. This rearrangement joins TRBV5-1 to TRBJ1-1; D may be TRBD1 (6 bases). CDR1 SGHRS and CDR2 YFSETQ come from the germline V gene. CDR3 length: 14 residues. The CDR3 DNA follows: TGCGCCAGCAGCTTGACAGGGCCGAACACTGAAGCTTCCTTT. Translation gives CASSLTGPNTEASF.

This rearrangement joins TRBV7-9 to TRBJ1-2, with D perhaps TRBD1 (6 bases). Trimming cost V 7 bases and J 6 bases, with 27 bases left between them. The CDR3 runs 17 residues. CDR1 SEHNR and CDR2 FQNEAQ come from the germline V gene (reference sequence). The CDR3 loop is CASTDPLRQVGSDGYTF. The DNA of the CDR3 is TGTGCCAGCACCGATCCGTTAAGACAGGTCGGTTCGGATGGCTACACCTTC.

This clonotype was observed a few times. Just one base apart from a much larger clone, this may be a read error. V gene TRBV5-4 combines with J gene TRBJ1-1; D might be TRBD1 (5 bases). This CDR3 region has 13 residues. The V gene's germline CDR1 is SGHNT and CDR2 YYREEE (reference sequence). This CDR3 reads CASGLAIGAEAFF. DNA of the CDR3: TGTGCCAGCGGCTTGGCCATAGGGGCTGAAGCTTTCTTT. Complete variable domain (other parts from reference TRBV5-4 and TRBJ1-1): ETGVTQSPTHLIKTRGQQVTLRCSSQSGHNTVSWYQQALGQGPQFIFQYYREEENGRGNFPPRFSGLQFPNYSSELNVNALELDDSALYLCASGLAIGAEAFFGQGTRLTVV.

The chain links TRBV29-1 to TRBJ1-1; no firm D call. The CDR3 totals 10 residues. V was clipped by 5 bases and J by 4 bases, with 5 bases between them. Germline CDR1 and CDR2: SQVTM and ANQGSEA. The CDR3 bases are TGCAGCGTTCGGGGCACTGAAGCTTTCTTT. This translates into CSVRGTEAFF.